Shown below are 23 T cell receptor beta chains from a single sample sequenced in a study of blood T cell repertoires in COVID-19. Using immunoSEQ multiplex PCR, the repertoire was profiled, and TCRdb retains in-frame clones only, with some absent. The sample shows about 400,000 clones, about 87% of them seen only once. Sequences were obtained from PBMCs or T cells enriched from blood (not recorded which). The origin of the receptors is a man between 40 and 49 years old in a cohort exposed to, infected with or recovered from COVID-19 (not recorded which).

The rearrangement uses TRBV4-1 and TRBJ2-4; 12 positions agree with TRBD2. J was trimmed by 2 bases and V by 5 bases; bases with no gene match: 4. CDR1 and CDR2 from the germline V gene are MGHRA and YSYEKL. The CDR3 is 16 residues long. The chain's CDR3 is CASSSWTSGTKNIQYF. The CDR3 coding sequence is TGCGCCAGCAGCTCTTGGACTAGCGGGACCAAAAACATTCAGTACTTC.

This chain links TRBV7-9 with TRBJ2-1; TRBD2 matches at 12 bases. Germline-derived CDR1 and CDR2 are SEHNR and FQNEAQ (reference sequence). The CDR3 totals 16 residues. Germline trimming cut 7 bases from V and 9 bases from J; bases unmatched to any gene: 13. CDR3 sequence reads: CASTALAGLAGSEQFF. CDR3 sequence (DNA): TGTGCCAGCACGGCCCTGGCGGGACTAGCGGGCAGTGAGCAGTTCTTC.

J is TRBJ1-4 and V is TRBV11-2; D gene uncertain. This CDR3 has 14 amino acids. CDR1 is SGHAT, CDR2 FQNNGV, per germline. V gave up 3 bases and J gave up 5 bases, with 10 bases separating them. In DNA, the CDR3 is TGTGCCAGCAGCTTGAAACAGCTCAATGAAAAACTGTTTTTT. Protein: CASSLKQLNEKLFF.

The rearrangement uses TRBV3-1 (or the pseudogene TRBV3-2) and TRBJ2-1, with D perhaps TRBD2 (6 bases). The CDR3 loop spans 16 amino acids. Germline CDR1 reads LGHDT; CDR2 reads YNNKEL (reference sequence). V lost 4 bases and J lost 1, with 14 bases in between. As DNA, the CDR3 is TGTGCCAGCAGCCGGGCGGGATCCGTTTCCTACAATGAGCAGTTCTTC. Translation: CASSRAGSVSYNEQFF.

This clone was picked up a small number of times. The chain couples TRBV2 to TRBJ1-1; weak D call: TRBD1 (6 bases). This CDR3 is 13 amino acids long. Germline CDR1 reads SNHLY; CDR2 reads FYNNEI. V lost 6 bases and J 1 base, leaving 9 bases between the germline ends. The CDR3 coding sequence is TGTGCCAGCAGCAAACAGGGGAACACTGAAGCTTTCTTT. It translates to CASSKQGNTEAFF.

This chain uses TRBV5-1 with TRBJ2-3; tentatively, D is TRBD2 (5 bases). The CDR3 extends over 18 amino acids. CDR1 and CDR2 (germline): SGHRS, YFSETQ. Trimming left V 4 bases short and J 4 bases short, with 25 bases between. The CDR3 spells CASSTGRVPAEKADTQYF. CDR3 nucleotide sequence: TGCGCCAGCAGCACGGGTAGGGTCCCAGCGGAGAAGGCAGATACGCAGTATTTT.

The V gene is TRBV2, the J gene TRBJ1-2, with D unresolved. Trimming pared 4 bases from V and 5 bases from J, leaving 5 bases between. Germline loops: CDR1 SNHLY, CDR2 FYNNEI. The CDR3 spans 11 residues. CDR3 bases: TGTGCCAGCAGTGTGGCATATGGCTACACCTTC. Encoded protein: CASSVAYGYTF.

V usage is TRBV5-6 and J usage is TRBJ1-2; 7 bases align to TRBD1. The V gene end was trimmed by 0 bases and the J gene end by 6 bases; junction bases not matched to a gene: 8. The V gene's germline CDR1 is SGHDT and CDR2 YYEEEE. There are 15 residues in the CDR3. CDR3 region: CASSLVGQGVDGYTF. DNA for the CDR3: TGTGCCAGCAGCTTGGTTGGCCAGGGGGTGGATGGCTACACCTTC.

This clone has just a few counts. The V call is TRBV19, the J call TRBJ1-5; 9 bases fit TRBD1. Germline V gene sequence: CDR1 LNHDA, CDR2 SQIVND (reference sequence). CDR3 size: 16 residues. V lost 5 bases and J lost 6; bases outside the gene matches: 11. CDR3 loop: CASSAPGTGFGQPQHF. DNA of the CDR3: TGTGCCAGTAGTGCGCCCGGGACAGGGTTCGGTCAGCCCCAGCATTTT.

The CDR3 region is CASNPGQGFNQPQHF. The CDR3 nucleotides are TGTGCCAGCAATCCGGGACAGGGGTTTAATCAGCCCCAGCATTTT. The rearrangement links TRBV6-5 to TRBJ1-5, with 10 bases identical to TRBD1. This CDR3 is built from 15 residues. After removal of 7 bases from V and 4 bases from J, the junction contained 7 bases not matched to a gene. Germline V gene lookup returns CDR1 MNHEY and CDR2 SVGAGI.

Of note for this clone: Compared with germline, one end of the junction differs, possibly owing to a read error. This chain joins TRBV5-1 and TRBJ2-7; 11 nucleotides line up with TRBD2. CDR3 length: 14 amino acids. Germline CDR1 is SGHRS and CDR2 is YFSETQ. The CDR3 region has the DNA TGCGCCAGCAGCTTTAGCGGGAGGGCTTACGGGCAGTACTTC. This sequence encodes CASSFSGRAYGQYF. The full variable domain, completed using reference TRBV5-1 and TRBJ2-7, is KAGVTQTPRYLIKTRGQQVTLSCSPISGHRSVSWYQQTPGQGLQFLFEYFSETQRNKGNFPGRFSGRQFSNSRSEMNVSTLELGDSALYLCASSFSGRAYGQYFGPGTRLTVT.

The CDR3 spells CASSLLAGAYNEQFF. The CDR3 DNA is TGTGCCAGCAGCTTACTAGCGGGAGCCTACAATGAGCAGTTCTTC. The chain employs TRBV11-2 and TRBJ2-1, with 10 bases lining up with TRBD2. The CDR3 is made up of 15 amino acids. In germline, CDR1 is SGHAT, CDR2 FQNNGV. Trimming removed 2 bases from V and 2 bases from J; junction bases left unmatched: 0.

For this clone: The identical CDR3 is also encoded by other nucleotide sequences in the sample. The chain carries TRBV5-1 and TRBJ1-5, with a possible D match to TRBD1 (5 bases). This CDR3 contains 14 residues. Germline V gene lookup returns CDR1 SGHRS and CDR2 YFSETQ. Trimming removed 4 bases from V and 4 bases from J, with 12 bases in between. The CDR3 coding sequence is TGCGCCAGCAGCCCCGGACAAGCAAATCAGCCCCAGCATTTT. This translates into CASSPGQANQPQHF.

The V and J genes are TRBV21-1 and TRBJ2-7; TRBD2, the table's D call, lacks a check against the DNA. TRBV21-1 constitutes a pseudogene. The CDR3 spans 12 residues. In DNA, the CDR3 is TGTGCCAGCAGACCAGCGGGAGGCGAGCAGTACTTC. Residues: CASRPAGGEQYF.

The chain recombines TRBV7-9 with TRBJ2-7, with 8 positions matching TRBD1. The V segment lost 4 bases and the J segment 5 bases; nucleotides outside the gene matches: 10. Germline lookup yields CDR1 SEHNR and CDR2 FQNEAQ (reference sequence). The CDR3 has 15 amino acids. DNA for the CDR3: TGTGCCAGCAGCTCCCGGACAGGGAGACACAACGAGCAGTACTTC. Its translation: CASSSRTGRHNEQYF.

The chain links TRBV11-2 to TRBJ2-5; perhaps TRBD1 as D (5 bases). This CDR3 is 16 amino acids long. Germline loops: CDR1 SGHAT, CDR2 FQNNGV. V was shortened by 0 bases and J by 2 bases, with 13 bases between the two germline ends. CDR3 bases: TGTGCCAGCAGCTTAGATGCCTTGGACACACAAGAGACCCAGTACTTC. Encoded protein: CASSLDALDTQETQYF.

This clone was seen just once. The V and J genes are TRBV6-5 and TRBJ1-1; D uncertain. CDR1 and CDR2 from the germline V gene are MNHEY and SVGAGI. V dropped 9 bases and J dropped 5 bases, with 10 bases sitting between them. The CDR3 runs to 11 residues. CDR3 nucleotide sequence: TGTGCCAGTGTAGGAGCAACTGAAGCTTTCTTT. Translating it yields CASVGATEAFF.

The gene calls are TRBV7-3 and TRBJ1-1, with 9 bases identical to TRBD1. CDR3 length: 14 amino acids. V was pared by 5 bases and J by 2 bases, with 3 bases of the junction left unmatched. Germline V gene sequence: CDR1 SGHTA, CDR2 FQGTGA. Here the CDR3 DNA reads TGTGCCAGCAGCCCACAGGGGGCCAACACTGAAGCTTTCTTT. Translated, it gives CASSPQGANTEAFF.

The V gene is TRBV19, the J gene TRBJ1-1; 11 positions agree with TRBD1. Trimming took 6 bases from V and 8 from J; bases not matched to a gene: 8. CDR1 is LNHDA and CDR2 is SQIVND in the germline V gene (reference sequence). The CDR3 runs to 14 residues. In DNA form, the CDR3 reads TGTGCCAGTAGGATTCCGGGACAGGGGGGAGAAGCTTTCTTT. This codes for CASRIPGQGGEAFF.

The chain employs TRBV2 and TRBJ2-7; no firm D call. The CDR3 has 14 residues. The germline gives CDR1 SNHLY, CDR2 FYNNEI. V was clipped by 7 bases and J by 6 bases, with 19 bases between them. The CDR3 nucleotides read TGTGCCAGCACACTATCCGGGTTGGTAGTCGAGCAGTACTTC. It yields the protein CASTLSGLVVEQYF.

The J gene is TRBJ1-2, the V gene TRBV24-1; no firm D call. This CDR3 contains 15 residues. Trimming cost V 3 bases and J 8 bases, with 18 bases left between them. CDR1 is KGHDR and CDR2 is SFDVKD in the germline V gene. CDR3 DNA: TGTGCCACCAGTGATGCGGTCCGGACCACGGGAGGCTACACCTTC. Its translation is CATSDAVRTTGGYTF.

The V call is TRBV6-1, the J call TRBJ1-5; D uncertain. This CDR3 is 13 amino acids long. Trimming pared 2 bases from V and 7 bases from J, leaving 9 bases between. Germline CDR1 is MNHNS and CDR2 is SASEGT. As DNA, the CDR3 is TGTGCCAGCAGTGAAATGTTGGAGCAGCCCCAGCATTTT. This gives the protein CASSEMLEQPQHF.

This chain uses TRBV10-1 with TRBJ1-1; D is unclear. This CDR3 has 14 residues. Germline-derived CDR1 and CDR2 are WNHNN and SYGVQD (reference sequence). V gave up 3 bases and J gave up 0 bases, with 8 bases separating them. CDR3 nucleotide sequence: TGCGCCAGCAGTGACTCAGGATTGAACACTGAAGCTTTCTTT. Amino acids: CASSDSGLNTEAFF.